These 14 T cell receptor beta chains were sequenced from one sample in a study of cytomegalovirus exposure and HLA in healthy donors (dated 2017 in TCRdb). Libraries were built with the immunoSEQ multiplex PCR assay. For the multiplex PCR, a mixture combining 60 forward primers for TCR Vbeta segments and 13 reverse primers for TCR Jbeta segments was used. TCRdb stores this immuneACCESS table with in-frame sequences only. Part of the clones is absent; in the studies checked, under half of the shortfall reflects unresolved V genes, and no reason is known for the rest. This sample holds roughly 120,000 clones; over 55% were observed only once. Together, the top ten hold about 8.5% of the sample. Sequenced: PBMCs. These receptor sequences come from a man between 18 and 29 years old in good health and CMV-seropositive.

The chain uses TRBV9 and TRBJ1-2; the match to TRBD1 covers 9 bases. J was trimmed by 7 bases and V by 4 bases; bases with no gene match: 11. The CDR3 is 15 residues long. Germline V gives CDR1 SGDLS, CDR2 YYNGEE. The chain's CDR3 is CASSPTTGQGLGYTF. The CDR3, as DNA: TGTGCCAGCAGCCCCACCACGGGACAGGGACTTGGCTACACCTTC.

This sequence joins TRBV29-1 and TRBJ2-3, with 7 bases identical to TRBD2. The CDR3 has 12 amino acids. Per the germline V gene, CDR1 is SQVTM and CDR2 is ANQGSEA. With 7 bases clipped from V and 4 bases from J, the junction kept 5 bases outside the gene matches. DNA for the CDR3: TGCAGCGGGTCTAGCGGAGCAGATACGCAGTATTTT. Residues: CSGSSGADTQYF.

This chain joins TRBV2 and TRBJ1-2; 10 positions agree with TRBD1. V shed 8 bases, J shed 8 bases, and the junction held 8 bases outside the gene matches. Germline lookup yields CDR1 SNHLY and CDR2 FYNNEI. The CDR3 is 13 residues long. The CDR3 spells CASARDRGGGYTF. As DNA, the CDR3 is TGTGCCAGCGCCCGGGACAGGGGTGGCGGCTACACCTTC.

The chain employs TRBV6-5 and TRBJ1-4, with no clear D. Germline CDR1 and CDR2: MNHEY and SVGAGI. The germline V and J ends were trimmed by 5 bases and 7 bases, with 14 bases remaining between them. CDR3 length: 14 amino acids. In nucleotides, the CDR3 is TGTGCCAGCAGTGAACCCCCGGAGGCTGAAAAACTGTTTTTT. Protein: CASSEPPEAEKLFF.

The chain couples TRBV27 to TRBJ2-7, with 9 nucleotides matching TRBD1. With 4 bases clipped from V and 4 bases from J, the junction kept 2 bases outside the gene matches. The CDR3 consists of 13 residues. Germline CDR1 MNHEY, CDR2 SMNVEV (reference sequence). CDR3 amino acids: CASSWGTGYEQYV. CDR3 DNA sequence: TGTGCCAGCAGTTGGGGGACAGGGTACGAGCAGTACGTC.

CDR3 residues: CASSDGVAGGPYEQYV. CDR3 DNA: TGTGCCAGCAGTGACGGGGTAGCGGGGGGCCCCTACGAGCAGTACGTC. The rearrangement uses TRBV6-4 and TRBJ2-7, with 10 bases lining up with TRBD2. The CDR3 is 16 amino acids. After removal of 2 bases from V and 2 bases from J, the junction contained 6 bases not matched to a gene. Germline V gives CDR1 MRHNA, CDR2 SNTAGT.

V and J are TRBV6-5 and TRBJ2-3; possible D gene TRBD1, 8 bases. The CDR3 is made up of 16 amino acids. Trimming removed 2 bases from V and 4 bases from J, with 16 bases in between. Germline V gene lookup returns CDR1 MNHEY and CDR2 SVGAGI. The CDR3 reads CASSYITGGGADTQYF. The CDR3 DNA follows: TGTGCCAGCAGTTACATAACAGGGGGGGGCGCAGATACGCAGTATTTT.

The V gene is TRBV10-3, the J gene TRBJ1-3; TRBD1 matches at 7 bases. J gave up 2 bases and V 10 bases, and 23 bases lay outside the gene matches. Per germline, CDR1 ENHRY and CDR2 SYGVKD. The CDR3 has 19 residues. In DNA form, the CDR3 reads TGTGCCACCAGCATACTTTCAAGGACAGGAGGGTACGCTGGAAACACCATATATTTT. It encodes CATSILSRTGGYAGNTIYF.

The chain joins TRBV11-2 to TRBJ1-6; 8 positions match TRBD1. Germline V gene sequence: CDR1 SGHAT, CDR2 FQNNGV. V lost 3 bases, J lost 10 bases, and 5 bases stayed unmatched. CDR3 length equals 14 residues. DNA for the CDR3: TGTGCCAGCAGCTTCGGACAGGGAACCTCACCCCTCCACTTT. Amino acid sequence: CASSFGQGTSPLHF.

This rearrangement joins TRBV9 to TRBJ1-1; D is undetermined. The CDR3 length is 13 residues. Germline-derived CDR1 and CDR2 are SGDLS and YYNGEE. V shed 1 base and J shed 1 base, with 5 bases lying between them. The CDR3 sequence is CASSVLANTEAFF. The CDR3, as DNA: TGTGCCAGCAGCGTATTGGCGAACACTGAAGCTTTCTTT.

This clone showed up just once. The rearrangement links TRBV5-1 to TRBJ2-3; a weak D match, TRBD2 (6 bases). Germline-derived CDR1 and CDR2 are SGHRS and YFSETQ. The CDR3 totals 14 residues. V lost 4 bases and J lost 1, with 10 bases in between. The CDR3 reads CASSTQRGTDTQYF. CDR3 in DNA: TGCGCCAGCAGCACGCAGCGGGGCACAGATACGCAGTATTTT.

The chain uses TRBV10-3 and TRBJ2-7, with 7 bases matching TRBD1. The CDR3 consists of 14 residues. V lost 0 bases and J lost 6; bases outside the gene matches: 5. Germline assignment: CDR1 ENHRY and CDR2 SYGVKD. In DNA form, the CDR3 reads TGTGCCATCAGTGAGTCTCAGGGGACAGTCGAGCAGTACTTC. It is translated as CAISESQGTVEQYF.

This clone was found a few times. The chain recombines TRBV4-2 with TRBJ2-3, with D tentatively TRBD2 (5 bases). The CDR3 loop spans 15 amino acids. V dropped 4 bases and J dropped 5 bases, with 16 bases sitting between them. Looked up from germline, CDR1 is LGHNA and CDR2 is YNFKEQ. The CDR3 sequence is CASSRTLATGDTQYF. CDR3 DNA sequence: TGTGCCAGCAGCCGGACTCTAGCAACTGGAGATACGCAGTATTTT.

Note on this clone: Additional DNA sequences in this sample encode the identical CDR3. The V call is TRBV7-2, the J call TRBJ2-2; possibly TRBD2 for D (5 bases). This CDR3 comprises 13 residues. Germline CDR1 SGHTA, CDR2 FQGNSA. V was cut by 2 bases and J by 6 bases, with 7 bases left in between. The DNA of the CDR3 is TGTGCCAGCAGCTTACGAGGGTCCGGGGAGCTGTTTTTT. This sequence encodes CASSLRGSGELFF.